This T cell receptor beta chain was profiled in a study of blood T cell repertoires in COVID-19. Across the whole study: Acute and convalescent COVID-19 specimens originated in the United States, Italy and Spain. In each case, the material was cDNA or gDNA derived from T cells, B-cell-depleted T cells, or PBMCs.

Some clones are missing from TCRdb's copy, which holds only in-frame ones; the method was immunoSEQ multiplex PCR. This sample has some 150,000 clones, with approximately 86% found just once. Enrollees, roughly 18 to 89 years old, lived in about two dozen US areas. Among Cohort 3 donors, those recovered had two negative PCRs, clearance, or symptom resolution. This clone appeared once. V lost 1 base and J lost 5; bases outside the gene matches: 12. Per germline, CDR1 SGHTA and CDR2 FQGNSA. The CDR3 has 18 residues. The receptor comes from a woman between 35 and 50 years old who had recovered from COVID-19. Sequencing was carried out using PBMCs or T cells enriched from blood (not recorded which). The chain joins TRBV7-2 to TRBJ1-4; 8 nucleotides line up with TRBD1. The CDR3 sequence is CASSLVPIYGTGNEKLFF. CDR3 sequence (DNA): TGTGCCAGCAGCTTAGTCCCAATCTACGGGACAGGCAATGAAAAACTGTTTTTT.